The 19 T cell receptor beta chains reported below all come from one sample, sequenced in a study of T cell repertoires in cytomegalovirus infection. TCRdb recomputed calls from the reads with MiXCR, one row per CDR3 protein. The table shows 60,000 to 75,000 distinct CDR3 sequences, with 4% occurring only once. Sequenced: PBMCs. These receptors all stem from a human donor in good health (CMV status not recorded). Some clones in this sample may be carry-over from other donors' samples.

The chain uses TRBV28 and TRBJ2-1, with TRBD1 as a possible D gene (6 bases). The V gene's germline CDR1 is MDHEN and CDR2 SYDVKM. Trimming took 4 bases from V and 0 from J, leaving 13 bases between them. The CDR3 contains 16 residues. The DNA of the CDR3 is TGTGCCAGCAGTTCCTACAGGGCCCTCTCCTACAATGAGCAGTTCTTC. It translates to CASSSYRALSYNEQFF.

This clonotype was observed at least ten times. The rearrangement joins TRBV7-4 to TRBJ2-1; 13 nucleotides agree with TRBD2. The ends lost 5 bases at V and 8 bases at J; junction bases unmatched: 15. CDR3 size: 18 residues. Per germline, CDR1 SGHVT and CDR2 SQSDAQ. In nucleotides, the CDR3 is TGTGCCAGCAGCCTCCCCGGGACTAGCGGGAATACTGCTTATGAGCAGTTCTTC. It specifies CASSLPGTSGNTAYEQFF.

This clonotype showed up many times. The chain combines TRBV7-2 with TRBJ1-1; D remains unclear. V lost 1 base to trimming and J lost 5 bases, with 8 bases between them. The CDR3 runs to 13 residues. Germline assignment: CDR1 SGHTA and CDR2 FQGNSA. The CDR3 bases are TGTGCCAGCAGCTTAGTCCCGGGGACTGAAGCTTTCTTT. This codes for CASSLVPGTEAFF.

The table lists this clonotype with many counts. The rearrangement links TRBV24-1 to TRBJ2-5; D remains unclear. In germline, CDR1 is KGHDR, CDR2 SFDVKD. V lost 3 bases, J lost 2 bases, and 9 bases lay in between. The CDR3 covers 14 residues. The CDR3 sequence: CATSDVGRQETQYF. The CDR3, as DNA: TGTGCCACCAGTGATGTAGGTAGACAAGAGACCCAGTACTTC.

In its sample, this clonotype was seen many times. The chain joins TRBV7-6 to TRBJ1-2; D gene unclear. The ends were cut back, 2 bases at V and 0 bases at J, with 4 bases in the middle. Germline CDR1 reads SGHVS; CDR2 reads FNYEAQ. There are 13 residues in the CDR3. The DNA for the CDR3 is TGTGCCAGCAGCTTAAGATCTAACTATGGCTACACCTTC. It translates to CASSLRSNYGYTF.

This clonotype has a count of ten or more. This CDR3 reads CASNPTGRYQPQHF. The CDR3 DNA reads as TGTGCCAGCAACCCGACAGGGCGGTATCAGCCCCAGCATTTT. This chain connects TRBV28 to TRBJ1-5; 7 bases map to TRBD1. Trimming at V came to 7 bases and at J to 5 bases, leaving 8 bases not matched to a gene. Germline CDR1 is MDHEN and CDR2 is SYDVKM. The CDR3 contains 14 residues.

Ten or more counts support this clonotype. The gene calls are TRBV7-2 and TRBJ1-2; possible D gene TRBD1, 5 bases. Germline loops: CDR1 SGHTA, CDR2 FQGNSA. Trimming cost V 5 bases and J 4 bases, with 17 bases left between them. The length of the CDR3 is 15 residues. CDR3 DNA sequence: TGTGCCAGCAGCCCGGCAGCTTCAGGGAGCTATGGCTACACCTTC. It is translated as CASSPAASGSYGYTF.

At least ten counts were recorded for this clonotype. The CDR3 nucleotides are TGTGCCAGCAGCTTAGGAAGACTAGCGGGGGTTCAGGGGGGAGAGCAGTACTTC. Translated, it gives CASSLGRLAGVQGGEQYF. The rearrangement uses TRBV7-2 and TRBJ2-7; 12 bases match TRBD2. CDR1 and CDR2 (germline): SGHTA, FQGNSA. With V trimmed by 1 base and J by 7 bases, 14 bases remained unmatched. CDR3 length equals 18 residues. Full variable domain (outside the CDR3, taken from reference TRBV7-2 and TRBJ2-7): GAGVSQSPSNKVTEKGKDVELRCDPISGHTALYWYRQSLGQGLEFLIYFQGNSAPDKSGLPSDRFSAERTGGSVSTLTIQRTQQEDSAVYLCASSLGRLAGVQGGEQYFGPGTRLTVT.

In this sample, this clonotype turned up many times. The rearrangement joins TRBV7-2 to TRBJ1-3, with a possible D match to TRBD1 (6 bases). The length of the CDR3 is 17 residues. Trimming took 6 bases from V and 0 from J, leaving 18 bases between them. Germline CDR1 and CDR2: SGHTA and FQGNSA. The CDR3 region is CASRSIRTASSGNTIYF. The DNA for the CDR3 is TGTGCCAGCAGATCAATCAGGACAGCCAGCTCTGGAAACACCATATATTTT.

This clonotype was seen ten or more times. This chain uses TRBV5-1 with TRBJ2-5, with D tentatively TRBD2 (5 bases). V was trimmed by 2 bases and J by 3 bases, leaving 11 bases between them. The V gene's germline CDR1 is SGHRS and CDR2 YFSETQ. This CDR3 spans 14 amino acids. CDR3 nucleotides: TGCGCCAGCAGCTTAGGCGGGTCCGAAGAGACCCAGTACTTC. It translates to CASSLGGSEETQYF.

This clonotype was counted at least ten times. The rearrangement joins TRBV7-2 to TRBJ2-7, with 8 bases lining up with TRBD2. The CDR3 length is 15 residues. Germline assignment: CDR1 SGHTA and CDR2 FQGNSA. Germline trimming cut 5 bases from V and 2 bases from J; bases unmatched to any gene: 8. The CDR3 DNA is TGTGCCAGCAGCCCCCAGCGGGGGCCAGCCTACGAGCAGTACTTC. Its translation is CASSPQRGPAYEQYF.

This clonotype was counted at least ten times. The chain is built from TRBV7-2 and TRBJ1-5; D not certain. The V gene's germline CDR1 is SGHTA and CDR2 FQGNSA. The ends were cut back, 2 bases at V and 2 bases at J, with 7 bases in the middle. The CDR3 is 14 residues long. The CDR3 here is CASSLNLGNQPQHF. DNA of the CDR3: TGTGCCAGCAGCTTAAATTTGGGCAATCAGCCCCAGCATTTT.

As for this clonotype: A much larger clone lies one base from this, so it may be a read error. DNA of the CDR3: TGTGCCAGCAGTTACTCCGTTTTGAACACTGAAGCTTCCTTT. Protein product: CASSYSVLNTEASF. This chain uses TRBV6-2 or TRBV6-3 with TRBJ1-1, with D hard to call. The CDR3 consists of 14 residues. Germline V gene data show CDR1 as MNHEY and CDR2 as SVGEGT.

There are many counts of this clonotype. This chain joins TRBV12-3 or TRBV12-4 and TRBJ1-2, with D perhaps TRBD1 (6 bases). The V and J ends lost 5 bases and 10 bases respectively, with 17 bases between them. This CDR3 is built from 13 residues. The CDR3 DNA reads as TGTGCCAGCAGTCTGGGGGCAGGGAAAAACTACACCTTC. Protein product: CASSLGAGKNYTF.

This clonotype has a count of ten or more. The V and J genes are TRBV7-6 and TRBJ2-2; 11 nucleotides align to TRBD2. Germline values: CDR1 SGHVS, CDR2 FNYEAQ. Trimming at V came to 5 bases and at J to 6 bases, leaving 11 bases not matched to a gene. The CDR3 has 17 residues. The CDR3 is CASSDQSLAGVAGELFF. In DNA form, the CDR3 reads TGTGCCAGCAGCGACCAATCACTAGCGGGAGTGGCCGGGGAGCTGTTTTTT.

This clonotype appeared many times. This sequence joins TRBV6-6 and TRBJ2-1; 8 bases fit TRBD2. The CDR3 loop spans 16 amino acids. J lost 6 bases, V lost 2 bases, and 9 bases had no gene match. Germline CDR1 is MNHNY and CDR2 is SVGAGI (reference sequence). The CDR3 spells CASSYPPGGVTNEQFF. DNA of the CDR3: TGTGCCAGCAGTTACCCACCCGGGGGGGTTACCAATGAGCAGTTCTTC.

This clonotype showed up many times. CDR3 nucleotides: TGTGCCAGCAGTCTGGACCTTACTGGAGGCTACACCTTC. It is translated as CASSLDLTGGYTF. The genes are TRBV6-2 or TRBV6-3 and TRBJ1-2; no clear D. V was trimmed by 5 bases and J by 8 bases, leaving 15 bases between them. Germline values: CDR1 MNHEY, CDR2 SVGEGT. This CDR3 is built from 13 residues.

The chain carries TRBV7-3 and TRBJ2-3, with D possibly TRBD1 on 6 matching bases. This CDR3 contains 13 residues. CDR1 and CDR2 (germline): SGHTA, FQGTGA. V shed 2 bases and J shed 4 bases, with 7 bases lying between them. The CDR3 loop is CASSLAGADTQYF. CDR3 nucleotide sequence: TGTGCCAGCAGCTTAGCAGGGGCAGATACGCAGTATTTT. The whole variable domain, remainder taken from reference TRBV7-3 and TRBJ2-3, is GAGVSQTPSNKVTEKGKYVELRCDPISGHTALYWYRQSLGQGPEFLIYFQGTGAADDSGLPNDRFFAVRPEGSVSTLKIQRTERGDSAVYLCASSLAGADTQYFGPGTRLTVL.

In its sample, this clonotype was seen many times. V gene TRBV28 combines with J gene TRBJ2-7, with TRBD1 as a possible D gene (6 bases). CDR1 is MDHEN, CDR2 SYDVKM, per germline. Trimming took 8 bases from V and 8 from J, leaving 19 bases between them. CDR3 length: 13 residues. Here the CDR3 DNA reads TGTGCCAGCTCCGGGACACCGGAGTGGAAGCAGTACTTC. Protein sequence: CASSGTPEWKQYF.